This T cell receptor (beta chain) stems from a study of T cell responses to AZD1222 COVID-19 vaccine. Trimming removed 2 bases from V and 2 bases from J, with 9 bases in between. The CDR3 is 14 amino acids. Germline CDR1 and CDR2: SGHTS and YDEGEE. Study results and limitations: Unmutated variant regions are reportedly targeted by nearly half of spike-specific TCRs. Baseline seropositivity occurred in only a handful of AZD1222 recipients. Most donors were white British and more were female, and clonal diversity was possibly underestimated.

In regard to this clone: Antigen specificity is unknown.

Measured with immunoSEQ multiplex PCR; TCRdb has only the in-frame clones, and not every one. The data contain approximately 180,000 clones, less than 90% of them seen just once; the ten biggest clones take up 1.5% to 2%. The material sequenced was peripheral blood, taken on day 0 of AZD1222 vaccination. The chain has TRBV5-8 and TRBJ2-3; no clear D gene. This receptor was obtained from an adult in good health. The CDR3 DNA follows: TGTGCCAGCAGCTTTAGGGATTACACAGATACGCAGTATTTT. This gives the protein CASSFRDYTDTQYF.